This T cell receptor beta chain was retrieved from a study of T cells after yellow fever vaccination. This CDR3 comprises 12 residues. The germline V gene encodes CDR1 ENHRY and CDR2 SYGVKD. Trimming pared 6 bases from V and 0 bases from J, leaving 5 bases between. This clonotype occurred a few times. TCRdb used MiXCR to reprocess the 5' RACE reads, holding one entry per CDR3 protein. The table records about 510,000 distinct CDR3 sequences, just over 20% of them present only once. The TCR originated in a young man who received the YFV17D yellow fever vaccine. The sequencing used PBMCs, collected roughly 20 days after the first yellow fever vaccination. The chain couples TRBV10-3 to TRBJ2-5; TRBD2 might be the D (5 bases). The CDR3 DNA reads TGTGCCATCAGGGACTACCAAGAGACCCAGTACTTC. This encodes CAIRDYQETQYF.